This TCR beta chain was captured by sequencing in a study of cytomegalovirus exposure and HLA in healthy donors. Primers: 60 Vbeta forward and 13 Jbeta reverse. The repertoire was sequenced with immunoSEQ multiplex PCR; TCRdb's copy has only in-frame clones and lacks some. Its clone listing holds some 71,000 clones. V was cut by 0 bases and J by 3 bases, with 8 bases left in between. CDR1 and CDR2 from the germline V gene are MGHDK and SYGVNS. The CDR3 runs 14 residues. Sample: PBMCs. This chain uses TRBV25-1 with TRBJ1-2; possibly TRBD1 for D (5 bases). This TCR was recovered from a woman between 25 and 40 years old in good health and CMV-seronegative. The CDR3 nucleotides read TGTGCCAGCAGTGAATACAGGGCGGACTATGGCTACACCTTC. It translates to CASSEYRADYGYTF.